What follows are 25 T cell receptor beta chains derived from one specimen sequenced in a study of blood T cell repertoires in COVID-19 (dated by TCRdb to the early 2020s). Receptor amplification or capture employed the immunoSEQ multiplex PCR assay. TCRdb obtained this table from immuneACCESS and retained in-frame rearrangements with V and J assigned. These tables miss some clones; where compared with another copy, unresolved V genes account for less than half of the shortfall, and the remainder is unexplained. The sample table holds 150,000 to 200,000 clones, of which around 82% were seen once. Around 5.2% of the sample lies in the top ten. The specimen sequenced was PBMCs or T cells enriched from blood (not recorded which). The receptors come from a woman in her sixties with acute COVID-19.

V usage is TRBV25-1 and J usage is TRBJ1-1; 7 nucleotides match TRBD1. The CDR3 has 16 residues. The V segment lost 6 bases and the J segment 0 bases; nucleotides outside the gene matches: 10. Germline CDR1 and CDR2: MGHDK and SYGVNS. The CDR3 bases are TGTGCCAGCAGCCCGGGACAGTGGGGCATGAACACTGAAGCTTTCTTT. Encoded protein: CASSPGQWGMNTEAFF.

The gene calls are TRBV29-1 and TRBJ2-1; 9 bases are a match to TRBD2. The germline CDR1 and CDR2 sequences are SQVTM and ANQGSEA. The CDR3 contains 12 residues. The CDR3, as DNA: TGCTCGGGGGAGCGGGGGGTAGGTGAGCAGTTCTTC. Its protein product is CSGERGVGEQFF.

The chain couples TRBV3-1 (or the pseudogene TRBV3-2) to TRBJ2-6; D remains unclear. The CDR3 runs to 15 residues. Germline assignment: CDR1 LGHDT and CDR2 YNNKEL (reference sequence). Between the trimmed V and J ends, which lost 0 bases and 3 bases, there was a span of 6 bases. The CDR3 DNA follows: TGTGCCAGCAGCCAAGATCGAGTTGGGGCCAACGTCCTGACTTTC. Its protein product is CASSQDRVGANVLTF.

The chain is built from TRBV7-2 and TRBJ2-7; D unclear. Deletions cut 2 bases from V and 2 bases from J, with 10 bases between. Germline V gives CDR1 SGHTA, CDR2 FQGNSA. The CDR3 loop spans 14 amino acids. The CDR3 region is CASSLPPQTYEQYF. CDR3 in DNA: TGTGCCAGCAGCTTACCACCCCAGACCTACGAGCAGTACTTC.

The chain uses TRBV18 and TRBJ1-3, with D hard to call. The germline V gene has CDR1 KGHSH and CDR2 LQKENI. V was clipped by 11 bases and J by 1 base, with 12 bases between them. The CDR3 is 13 amino acids. The CDR3: CACHGLSGNTIYF. The DNA of the CDR3 is TGTGCCTGCCACGGTCTTTCTGGAAACACCATATATTTT.

The gene calls are TRBV19 and TRBJ2-1; 12 bases line up with TRBD2. Germline lookup yields CDR1 LNHDA and CDR2 SQIVND (reference sequence). V lost 3 bases to trimming and J lost 6 bases; unmatched junction nucleotides: 12. The CDR3 has 18 residues. CDR3 sequence reads: CASSITSGGPLGSNEQFF. The CDR3 region has the DNA TGTGCCAGTAGTATTACTAGCGGGGGGCCGCTAGGTAGCAATGAGCAGTTCTTC. The full variable domain, with the rest looked up from reference TRBV19 and TRBJ2-1, is DGGITQSPKYLFRKEGQNVTLSCEQNLNHDAMYWYRQDPGQGLRLIYYSQIVNDFQKGDIAEGYSVSREKKESFPLTVTSAQKNPTAFYLCASSITSGGPLGSNEQFFGPGTRLTVL.

The chain links TRBV11-2 to TRBJ1-4, with D possibly being TRBD1 (5 bases). The germline V gene has CDR1 SGHAT and CDR2 FQNNGV. The CDR3 length is 14 residues. Trimming shortened V by 4 bases and J by 11 bases, and 17 bases separated the two germline ends. CDR3 DNA sequence: TGTGCCAGCAGCTCGCTGGTAACCGCAGGGAAACTGTTTTTT. Protein: CASSSLVTAGKLFF.

The J gene is TRBJ2-7, the V gene TRBV10-3; maybe TRBD1 (6 bases). CDR3 size: 12 residues. CDR1 is ENHRY and CDR2 is SYGVKD in the germline V gene. The V gene lost 7 bases and the J gene lost 7 bases, with 14 bases spanning the gap. The CDR3 is CAIKAGVGEQYF. In DNA form, the CDR3 reads TGTGCCATCAAGGCAGGGGTGGGGGAGCAGTACTTC.

The gene calls are TRBV5-1 and TRBJ2-3; D gene ambiguous. The ends were cut back, 1 base at V and 3 bases at J, with 9 bases in the middle. Germline V gives CDR1 SGHRS, CDR2 YFSETQ. This CDR3 is 14 amino acids long. Here the CDR3 reads CASSLYPGTDTQYF. CDR3 coding DNA: TGCGCCAGCAGCTTGTATCCAGGTACAGATACGCAGTATTTT.

This chain links TRBV7-2 with TRBJ2-1, with TRBD2 matching over 9 bases. Losses at the gene ends were 2 bases for V and 0 bases for J; bases not matched to a gene: 5. Germline loops: CDR1 SGHTA, CDR2 FQGNSA. This CDR3 region has 17 residues. DNA of the CDR3: TGTGCCAGCAGCTTAAGGCTAGCGGGACGCTCCTACAATGAGCAGTTCTTC. This gives the protein CASSLRLAGRSYNEQFF.

The rearrangement links TRBV6-5 to TRBJ1-5; TRBD1 aligns across 7 bases. The germline gives CDR1 MNHEY, CDR2 SVGAGI. Trimming at V came to 7 bases and at J to 6 bases, leaving 3 bases not matched to a gene. The CDR3 extends over 12 amino acids. DNA for the CDR3: TGTGCCAGCATTGGACAGGTTCAGCCCCAGCATTTT. This codes for CASIGQVQPQHF.

The CDR3 DNA follows: TGCGCCAGCAGCTTGGCTAGTGAGCAGTTCTTC. It is translated as CASSLASEQFF. The J gene is TRBJ2-1, the V gene TRBV5-1, with D unclear. The CDR3 is 11 amino acids. The germline V and J ends were trimmed by 0 bases and 9 bases, with 4 bases remaining between them. Germline V lookup: CDR1 SGHRS, CDR2 YFSETQ.

This clone was recorded only once. The rearrangement uses TRBV10-1 and TRBJ1-1, with D unresolved. Looked up from germline, CDR1 is WNHNN and CDR2 is SYGVQD (reference sequence). V was clipped by 7 bases and J by 3 bases, with 18 bases between them. CDR3 length: 15 residues. The CDR3 spells CASNTHSHTYTEAFF. CDR3 in DNA: TGCGCCAGCAACACACACAGCCACACTTACACTGAAGCTTTCTTT.

The CDR3 loop reads CASSQDGTVKSLHF. In DNA form, the CDR3 reads TGTGCCAGCAGCCAAGATGGTACAGTGAAGTCCCTCCACTTT. This chain connects TRBV3-1 (or the pseudogene TRBV3-2) to TRBJ1-6, with D unresolved. The V end was cut by 0 bases, the J end by 14 bases, with 14 bases between. The CDR3 consists of 14 residues. Germline assignment: CDR1 LGHDT and CDR2 YNNKEL (reference sequence).

The chain couples TRBV5-1 to TRBJ1-2, with a possible D match to TRBD1 (6 bases). CDR1 and CDR2 from the germline V gene are SGHRS and YFSETQ. CDR3 length: 14 amino acids. V was shortened by 5 bases and J by 4 bases, with 15 bases between the two germline ends. The DNA of the CDR3 is TGCGCCAGCAGATCTCAGGGGAGAGGCTATGGCTACACCTTC. It specifies CASRSQGRGYGYTF.

CDR3 sequence reads: CASSPTGTSGSSEQFF. In DNA form, the CDR3 reads TGTGCCAGCAGCCCTACCGGGACTAGCGGGAGTAGCGAGCAGTTCTTC. The chain employs TRBV7-8 and TRBJ2-1, with 14 bases aligning to TRBD2. V lost 5 bases to trimming and J lost 10 bases; unmatched junction nucleotides: 10. The length of the CDR3 is 16 residues. The V gene's germline CDR1 is SGHVS and CDR2 FQNEAQ. Drawing the rest from reference TRBV7-8 and TRBJ2-1, the complete variable domain is GAGVSQSPRYKVAKRGQDVALRCDPISGHVSLFWYQQALGQGPEFLTYFQNEAQLDKSGLPSDRFFAERPEGSVSTLKIQRTQQEDSAVYLCASSPTGTSGSSEQFFGPGTRLTVL.

V and J are TRBV5-1 and TRBJ2-2; no clear D. CDR1 SGHRS and CDR2 YFSETQ come from the germline V gene. V was shortened by 7 bases and J by 5 bases, with 18 bases between the two germline ends. There are 15 residues in the CDR3. Here the CDR3 DNA reads TGCGCCAGCTCCCAAAGCCAGGCTGAGACCGGGGAGCTGTTTTTT. Encoded protein: CASSQSQAETGELFF.

J is TRBJ1-6 and V is TRBV3-1 (or the pseudogene TRBV3-2); D not certain. The V end was cut by 1 base, the J end by 10 bases, with 11 bases between. Germline V gives CDR1 LGHDT, CDR2 YNNKEL (reference sequence). The CDR3 has 14 amino acids. This chain's CDR3 is CASSQVPGGSPLHF. The CDR3 DNA reads TGTGCCAGCAGCCAAGTCCCAGGCGGGTCACCCCTCCACTTT.

The chain recombines TRBV9 with TRBJ1-3, with D possibly matching TRBD1 (5 bases). Germline CDR1 SGDLS, CDR2 YYNGEE. There are 16 residues in the CDR3. V was clipped by 0 bases and J by 2 bases, with 12 bases between them. The CDR3 sequence is CASSVAPGLAGNTIYF. The CDR3 nucleotides are TGTGCCAGCAGCGTAGCGCCGGGACTGGCTGGAAACACCATATATTTT.

The DNA of the CDR3 is TGTGCCAGCAGCTTCCTGCAGGCCAGCTCTGGAAACACCATATATTTT. As protein: CASSFLQASSGNTIYF. The chain carries TRBV5-4 and TRBJ1-3; D is unclear. This CDR3 contains 16 residues. Per germline, CDR1 SGHNT and CDR2 YYREEE (reference sequence). V lost 2 bases and J lost 0, with 12 bases in between.

J is TRBJ1-1 and V is TRBV6-5; weak D call: TRBD1 (6 bases). Germline values: CDR1 MNHEY, CDR2 SVGAGI. The CDR3 has 15 amino acids. Trimming removed 0 bases from V and 1 base from J, with 9 bases in between. In DNA form, the CDR3 reads TGTGCCAGCAGTTACTCGTGGACAGAGAACACTGAAGCTTTCTTT. Protein: CASSYSWTENTEAFF.

V is TRBV30 and J is TRBJ2-1; TRBD1 agrees at 8 bases. V shed 7 bases, J shed 1 base, and the junction held 9 bases outside the gene matches. In germline, CDR1 is GTSNPN, CDR2 SVGIG (reference sequence). This CDR3 contains 15 residues. The CDR3 region is CASSQGAMSYNEQFF. The CDR3 bases are TGTGCCTCTTCGCAGGGGGCGATGTCCTACAATGAGCAGTTCTTC. Together with reference TRBV30 and TRBJ2-1, the CDR3 gives the full variable domain: SQTIHQWPATLVQPVGSPLSLECTVEGTSNPNLYWYRQAAGRGLQLLFYSVGIGQISSEVPQNLSASRPQDRQFILSSKKLLLSDSGFYLCASSQGAMSYNEQFFGPGTRLTVL.

This clone was seen more than once but under ten times. V gene TRBV9 combines with J gene TRBJ2-5; 7 positions match TRBD2. Unmatched junction bases numbered 4, after V lost 0 bases and J lost 2 bases. CDR3 size: 15 residues. Looked up from germline, CDR1 is SGDLS and CDR2 is YYNGEE. The CDR3 coding sequence is TGTGCCAGCAGCGTAGGGGAGGGACTTCAAGAGACCCAGTACTTC. Translation: CASSVGEGLQETQYF.

The V call is TRBV30, the J call TRBJ1-6, with D unresolved. Trimming pared 4 bases from V and 6 bases from J, leaving 19 bases between. From germline, CDR1 is GTSNPN and CDR2 SVGIG (reference sequence). The CDR3 extends over 16 amino acids. Here the CDR3 DNA reads TGTGCCTGGATCCTGGCGGGAGGGAGAATTAATTCACCCCTCCACTTT. The encoded protein is CAWILAGGRINSPLHF.

The CDR3 loop reads CASSQDGSGANNEQFF. The CDR3 nucleotides read TGTGCCAGCAGCCAAGATGGTAGCGGAGCTAACAATGAGCAGTTCTTC. This sequence joins TRBV3-1 (or the pseudogene TRBV3-2) and TRBJ2-1, with a possible D match to TRBD2 (6 bases). In germline, CDR1 is LGHDT, CDR2 YNNKEL (reference sequence). This CDR3 has 16 residues. Between the trimmed V and J ends, which lost 0 bases and 5 bases, there was a span of 14 bases.